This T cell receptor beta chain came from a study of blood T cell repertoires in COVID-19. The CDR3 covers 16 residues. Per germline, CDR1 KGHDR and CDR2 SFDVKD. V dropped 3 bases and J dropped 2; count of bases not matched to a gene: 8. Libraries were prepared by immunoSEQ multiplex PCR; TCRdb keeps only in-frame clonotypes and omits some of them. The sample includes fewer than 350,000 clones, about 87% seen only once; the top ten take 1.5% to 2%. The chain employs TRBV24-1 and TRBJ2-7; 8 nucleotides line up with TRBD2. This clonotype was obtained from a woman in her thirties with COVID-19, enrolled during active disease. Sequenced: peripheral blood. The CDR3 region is CATSDPGGDGTYEQYF. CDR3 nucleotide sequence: TGTGCCACCAGTGATCCGGGGGGGGACGGAACCTACGAGCAGTACTTC.